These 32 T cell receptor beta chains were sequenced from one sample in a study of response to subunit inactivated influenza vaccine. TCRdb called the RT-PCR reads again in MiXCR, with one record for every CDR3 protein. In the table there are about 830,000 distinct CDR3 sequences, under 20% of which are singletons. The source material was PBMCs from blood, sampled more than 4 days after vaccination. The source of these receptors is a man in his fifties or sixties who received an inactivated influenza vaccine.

The CDR3 bases are TGTGCCAGCAGCCCCCATAGCGGGGCCCTCTTCTACGAGCAGTACTTC. Translation gives CASSPHSGALFYEQYF. V usage is TRBV3-1 and J usage is TRBJ2-7; 8 bases align to TRBD2. CDR1 is LGHDT and CDR2 is YNNKEL in the germline V gene (reference sequence). This CDR3 has 16 amino acids. After removal of 4 bases from V and 3 bases from J, the junction contained 11 bases not matched to a gene.

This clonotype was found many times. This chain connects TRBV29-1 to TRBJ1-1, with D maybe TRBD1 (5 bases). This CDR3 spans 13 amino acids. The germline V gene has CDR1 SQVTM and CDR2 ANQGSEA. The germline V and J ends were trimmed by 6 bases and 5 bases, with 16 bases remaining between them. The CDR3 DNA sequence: TGCAGCGTGGGCTCCGGGGCTGCGACTGAAGCTTTCTTT. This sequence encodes CSVGSGAATEAFF.

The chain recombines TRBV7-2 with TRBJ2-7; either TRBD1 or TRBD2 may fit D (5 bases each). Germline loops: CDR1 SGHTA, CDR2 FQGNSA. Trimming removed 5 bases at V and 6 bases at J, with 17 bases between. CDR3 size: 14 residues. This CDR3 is CASSPWDGPTEQYF. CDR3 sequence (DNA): TGTGCCAGCAGCCCTTGGGACGGCCCTACCGAGCAGTACTTC.

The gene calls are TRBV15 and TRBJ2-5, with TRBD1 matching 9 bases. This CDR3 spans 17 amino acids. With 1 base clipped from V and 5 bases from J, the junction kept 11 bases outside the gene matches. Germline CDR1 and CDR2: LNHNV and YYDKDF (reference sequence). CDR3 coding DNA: TGTGCCACCAGCAGAGCACTCCCTACAGGGGGCTCTGAGACCCAGTACTTC. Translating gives CATSRALPTGGSETQYF.

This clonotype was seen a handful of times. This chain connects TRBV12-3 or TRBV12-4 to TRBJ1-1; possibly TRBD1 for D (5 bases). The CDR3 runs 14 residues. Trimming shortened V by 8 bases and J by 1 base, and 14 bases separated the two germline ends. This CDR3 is CASRVDTTNTEAFF. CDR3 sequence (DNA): TGTGCCAGCCGAGTGGACACTACGAACACTGAAGCTTTCTTT.

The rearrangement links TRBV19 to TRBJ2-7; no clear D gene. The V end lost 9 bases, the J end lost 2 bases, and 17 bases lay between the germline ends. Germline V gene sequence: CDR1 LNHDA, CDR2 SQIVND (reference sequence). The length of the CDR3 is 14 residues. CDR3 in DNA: TGTGCCAGCCAAGACGGACGGAATACCTACGAGCAGTACTTC. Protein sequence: CASQDGRNTYEQYF.

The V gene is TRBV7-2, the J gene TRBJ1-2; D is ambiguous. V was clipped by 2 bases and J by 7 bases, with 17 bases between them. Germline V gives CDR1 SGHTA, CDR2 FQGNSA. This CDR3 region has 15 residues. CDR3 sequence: CASSLWAARDSGYTF. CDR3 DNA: TGTGCCAGCAGCTTATGGGCGGCAAGAGATAGTGGCTACACCTTC.

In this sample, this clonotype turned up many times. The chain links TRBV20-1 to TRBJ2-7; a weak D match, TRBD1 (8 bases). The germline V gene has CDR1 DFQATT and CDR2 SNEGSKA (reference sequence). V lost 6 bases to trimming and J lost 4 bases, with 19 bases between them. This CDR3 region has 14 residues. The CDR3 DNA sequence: TGCAGTGCCGGACCTTTACAGGGGGGGTACGAGCAGTACTTC. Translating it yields CSAGPLQGGYEQYF.

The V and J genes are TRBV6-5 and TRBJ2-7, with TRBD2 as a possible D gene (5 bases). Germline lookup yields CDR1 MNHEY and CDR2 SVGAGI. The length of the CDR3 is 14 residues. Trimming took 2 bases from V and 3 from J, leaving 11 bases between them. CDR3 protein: CASSYAPGNYEQYF. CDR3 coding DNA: TGTGCCAGCAGTTACGCCCCGGGAAACTACGAGCAGTACTTC.

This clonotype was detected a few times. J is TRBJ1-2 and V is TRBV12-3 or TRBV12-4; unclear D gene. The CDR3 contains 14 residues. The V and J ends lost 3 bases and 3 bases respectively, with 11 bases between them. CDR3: CASSLSGSDYGYTF. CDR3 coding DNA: TGTGCCAGCAGTTTGTCGGGGTCCGACTATGGCTACACCTTC.

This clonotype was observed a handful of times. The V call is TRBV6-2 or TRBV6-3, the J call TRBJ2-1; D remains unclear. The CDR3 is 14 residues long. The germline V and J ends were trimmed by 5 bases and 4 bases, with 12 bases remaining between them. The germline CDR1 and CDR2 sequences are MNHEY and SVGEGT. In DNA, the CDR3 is TGTGCCAGCAGTCCTACCACTAATTACAATGAGCAGTTCTTC. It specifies CASSPTTNYNEQFF.

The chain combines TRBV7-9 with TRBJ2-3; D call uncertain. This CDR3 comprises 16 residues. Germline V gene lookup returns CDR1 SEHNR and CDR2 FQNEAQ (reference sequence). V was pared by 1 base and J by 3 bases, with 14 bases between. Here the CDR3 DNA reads TGTGCCAGCAGCTTAGTACGGGCCCCGTGGACAGATACGCAGTATTTT. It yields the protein CASSLVRAPWTDTQYF.

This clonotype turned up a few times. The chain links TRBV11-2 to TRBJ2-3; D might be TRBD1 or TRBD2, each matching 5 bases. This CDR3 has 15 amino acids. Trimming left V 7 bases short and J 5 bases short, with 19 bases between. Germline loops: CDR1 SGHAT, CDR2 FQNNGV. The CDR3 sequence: CASTLRQLRGDTQYF. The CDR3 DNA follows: TGTGCCAGCACTCTCAGACAGCTACGGGGAGATACGCAGTATTTT.

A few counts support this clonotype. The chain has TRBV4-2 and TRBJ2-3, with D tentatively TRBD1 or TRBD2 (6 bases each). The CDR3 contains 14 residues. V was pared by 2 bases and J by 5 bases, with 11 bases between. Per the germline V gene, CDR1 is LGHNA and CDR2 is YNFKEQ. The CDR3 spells CASSQLGGGDTQYF. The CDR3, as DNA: TGTGCCAGCAGCCAACTTGGAGGGGGAGATACGCAGTATTTT.

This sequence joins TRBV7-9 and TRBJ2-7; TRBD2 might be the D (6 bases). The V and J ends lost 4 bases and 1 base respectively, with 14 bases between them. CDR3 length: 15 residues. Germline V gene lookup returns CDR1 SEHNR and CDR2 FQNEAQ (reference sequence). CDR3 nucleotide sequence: TGTGCCAGCAGCTCAGGAGGGACCTCTTCCTACGAGCAGTACTTC. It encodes CASSSGGTSSYEQYF.

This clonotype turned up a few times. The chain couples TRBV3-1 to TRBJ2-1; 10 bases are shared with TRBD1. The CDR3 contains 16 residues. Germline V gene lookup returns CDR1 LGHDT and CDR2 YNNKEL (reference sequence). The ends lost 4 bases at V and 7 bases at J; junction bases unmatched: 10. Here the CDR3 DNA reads TGTGCCAGCAGCCGATGCCGACAGGGGGCGGCGAATGAGCAGTTCTTC. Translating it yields CASSRCRQGAANEQFF.

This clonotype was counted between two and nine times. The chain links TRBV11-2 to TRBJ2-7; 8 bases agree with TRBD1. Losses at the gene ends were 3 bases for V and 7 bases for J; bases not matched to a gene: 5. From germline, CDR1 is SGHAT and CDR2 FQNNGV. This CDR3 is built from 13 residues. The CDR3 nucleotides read TGTGCCAGCAGCTTTCAGGGGGCCTTGGAGCAGTACTTC. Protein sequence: CASSFQGALEQYF.

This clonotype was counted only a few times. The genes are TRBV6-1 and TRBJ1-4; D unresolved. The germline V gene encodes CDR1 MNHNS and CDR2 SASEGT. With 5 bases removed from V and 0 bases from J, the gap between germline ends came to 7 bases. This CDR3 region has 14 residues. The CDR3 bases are TGTGCCAGCAGTATCACCGCAACTAATGAAAAACTGTTTTTT. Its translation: CASSITATNEKLFF.

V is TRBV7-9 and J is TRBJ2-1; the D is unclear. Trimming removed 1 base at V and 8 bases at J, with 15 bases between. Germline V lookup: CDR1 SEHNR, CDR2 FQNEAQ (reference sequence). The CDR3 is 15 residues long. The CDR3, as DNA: TGTGCCAGCAGCTTAGATAACGGTCCAGCCTATGAGCAGTTCTTC. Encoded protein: CASSLDNGPAYEQFF.

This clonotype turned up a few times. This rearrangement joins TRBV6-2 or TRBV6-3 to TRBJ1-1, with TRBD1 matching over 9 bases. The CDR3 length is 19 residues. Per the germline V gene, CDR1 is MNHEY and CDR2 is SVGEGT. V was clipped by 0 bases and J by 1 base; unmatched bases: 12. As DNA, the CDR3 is TGTGCCAGCAGTTACTCGAGGGGACAGGGAGGAGCCCAGAACACTGAAGCTTTCTTT. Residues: CASSYSRGQGGAQNTEAFF.

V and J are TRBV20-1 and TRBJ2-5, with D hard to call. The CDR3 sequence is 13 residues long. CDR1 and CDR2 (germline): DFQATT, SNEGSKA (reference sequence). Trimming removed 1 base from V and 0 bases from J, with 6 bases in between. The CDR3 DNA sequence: TGCAGTGCTAGAGTTCCGTACCAAGAGACCCAGTACTTC. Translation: CSARVPYQETQYF.

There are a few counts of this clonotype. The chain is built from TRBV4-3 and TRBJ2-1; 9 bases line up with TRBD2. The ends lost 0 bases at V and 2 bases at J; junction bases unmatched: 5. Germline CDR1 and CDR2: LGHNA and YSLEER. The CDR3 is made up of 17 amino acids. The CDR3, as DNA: TGCGCCAGCAGCCAAGATCCGGCTAGCGGGACCTACAATGAGCAGTTCTTC. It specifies CASSQDPASGTYNEQFF.

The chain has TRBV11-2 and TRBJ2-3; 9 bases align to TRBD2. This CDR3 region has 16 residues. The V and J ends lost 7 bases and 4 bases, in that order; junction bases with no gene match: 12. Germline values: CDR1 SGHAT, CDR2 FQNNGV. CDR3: CASTLSTASGADTQYF. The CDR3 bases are TGTGCCAGCACCCTTAGTACGGCTAGCGGGGCAGATACGCAGTATTTT.

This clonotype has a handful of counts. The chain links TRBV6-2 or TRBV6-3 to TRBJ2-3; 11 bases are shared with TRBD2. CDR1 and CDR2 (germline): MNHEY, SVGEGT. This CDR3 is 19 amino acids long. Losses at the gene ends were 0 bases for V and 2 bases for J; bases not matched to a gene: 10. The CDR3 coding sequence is TGTGCCAGCAGTTACTCGATTCTAGCGGGGGGTCTTAACACAGATACGCAGTATTTT. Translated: CASSYSILAGGLNTDTQYF.

The CDR3 protein is CASSPTRGKTQYF. In nucleotides, the CDR3 is TGTGCCAGCAGCCCCACGCGGGGCAAGACCCAGTACTTC. The chain combines TRBV7-6 with TRBJ2-5, with a tentative D call TRBD2 (6 bases). CDR1 and CDR2 (germline): SGHVS, FNYEAQ. V was pared by 5 bases and J by 6 bases, with 13 bases between. This CDR3 has 13 residues.

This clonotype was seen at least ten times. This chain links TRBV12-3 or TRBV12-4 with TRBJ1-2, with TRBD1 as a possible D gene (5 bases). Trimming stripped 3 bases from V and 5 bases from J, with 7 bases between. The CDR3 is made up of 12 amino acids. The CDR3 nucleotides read TGTGCCAGCAGTTTGGGGGAATATGGCTACACCTTC. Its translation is CASSLGEYGYTF.

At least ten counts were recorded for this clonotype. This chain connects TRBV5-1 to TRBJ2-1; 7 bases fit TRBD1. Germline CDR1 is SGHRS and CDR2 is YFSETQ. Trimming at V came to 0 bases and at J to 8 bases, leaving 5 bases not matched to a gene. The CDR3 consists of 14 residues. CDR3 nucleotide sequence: TGCGCCAGCAGCTTGGTTTCAGGGGGAGATGAGCAGTTCTTC. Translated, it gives CASSLVSGGDEQFF.

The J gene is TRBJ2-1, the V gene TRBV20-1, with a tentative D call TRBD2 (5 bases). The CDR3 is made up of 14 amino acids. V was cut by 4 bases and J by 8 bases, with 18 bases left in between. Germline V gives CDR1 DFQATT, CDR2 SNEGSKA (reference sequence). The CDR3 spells CSATGWSSEDEQFF. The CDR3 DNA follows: TGCAGTGCTACCGGTTGGTCTTCGGAGGATGAGCAGTTCTTC.

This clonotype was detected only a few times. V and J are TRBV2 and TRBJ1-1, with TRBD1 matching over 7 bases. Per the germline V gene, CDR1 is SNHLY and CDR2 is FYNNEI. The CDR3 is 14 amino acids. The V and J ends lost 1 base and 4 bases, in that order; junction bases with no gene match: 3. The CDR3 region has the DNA TGTGCCAGCAGTGAAGGCAGGGGGGGCACTGAAGCTTTCTTT. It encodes CASSEGRGGTEAFF.

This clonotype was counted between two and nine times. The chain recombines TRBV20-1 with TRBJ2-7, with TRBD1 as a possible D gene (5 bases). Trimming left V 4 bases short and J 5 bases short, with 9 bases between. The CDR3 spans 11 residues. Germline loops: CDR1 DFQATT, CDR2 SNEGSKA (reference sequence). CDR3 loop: CSATWGHEQYF. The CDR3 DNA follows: TGCAGTGCTACTTGGGGCCACGAGCAGTACTTC.

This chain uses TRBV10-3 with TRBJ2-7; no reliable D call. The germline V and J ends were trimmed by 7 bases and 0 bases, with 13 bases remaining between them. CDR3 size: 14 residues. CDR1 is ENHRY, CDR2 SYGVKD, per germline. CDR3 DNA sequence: TGTGCCATCATGGACGGTAGCAGCTCCTACGAGCAGTACTTC. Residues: CAIMDGSSSYEQYF.

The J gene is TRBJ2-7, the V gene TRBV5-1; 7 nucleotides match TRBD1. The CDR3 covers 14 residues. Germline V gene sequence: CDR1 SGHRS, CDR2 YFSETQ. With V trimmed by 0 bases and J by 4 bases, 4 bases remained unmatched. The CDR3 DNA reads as TGCGCCAGCAGCTTGGTTTACAGGGGTTACGAGCAGTACTTC. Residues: CASSLVYRGYEQYF.